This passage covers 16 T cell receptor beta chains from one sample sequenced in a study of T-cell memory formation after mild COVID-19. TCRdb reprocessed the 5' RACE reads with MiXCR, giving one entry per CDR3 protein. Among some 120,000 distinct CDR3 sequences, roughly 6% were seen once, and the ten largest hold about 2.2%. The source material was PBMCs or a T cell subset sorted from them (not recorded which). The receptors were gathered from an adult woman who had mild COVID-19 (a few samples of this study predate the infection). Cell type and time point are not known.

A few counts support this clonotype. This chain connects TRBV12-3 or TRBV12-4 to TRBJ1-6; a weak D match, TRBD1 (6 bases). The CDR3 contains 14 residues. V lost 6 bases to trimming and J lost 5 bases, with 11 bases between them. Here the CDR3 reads CASSLDRNNSPLHF. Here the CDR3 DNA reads TGTGCCAGCAGCCTAGACAGGAATAATTCACCCCTCCACTTT.

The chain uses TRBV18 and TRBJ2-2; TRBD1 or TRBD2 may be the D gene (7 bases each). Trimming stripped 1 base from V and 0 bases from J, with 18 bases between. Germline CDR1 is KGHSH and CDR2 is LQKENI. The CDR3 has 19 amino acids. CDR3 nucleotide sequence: TGTGCCAGCTCACCACGCCCCTACGGGGGGACAGCGAACACCGGGGAGCTGTTTTTT. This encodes CASSPRPYGGTANTGELFF.

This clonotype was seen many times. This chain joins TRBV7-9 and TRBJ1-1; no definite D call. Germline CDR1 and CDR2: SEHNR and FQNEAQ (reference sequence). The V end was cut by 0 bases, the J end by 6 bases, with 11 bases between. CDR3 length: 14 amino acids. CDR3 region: CASSLAPTEAEAFF. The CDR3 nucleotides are TGTGCCAGCAGCTTAGCGCCCACAGAGGCTGAAGCTTTCTTT.

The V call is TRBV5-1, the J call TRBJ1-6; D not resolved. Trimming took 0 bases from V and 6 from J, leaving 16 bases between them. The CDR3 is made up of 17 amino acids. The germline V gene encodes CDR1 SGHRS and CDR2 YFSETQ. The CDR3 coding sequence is TGCGCCAGCAGCTTGGAAGGATGGGGAGCTGGTAATTCACCCCTCCACTTT. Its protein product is CASSLEGWGAGNSPLHF. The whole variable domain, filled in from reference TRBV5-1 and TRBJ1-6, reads KAGVTQTPRYLIKTRGQQVTLSCSPISGHRSVSWYQQTPGQGLQFLFEYFSETQRNKGNFPGRFSGRQFSNSRSEMNVSTLELGDSALYLCASSLEGWGAGNSPLHFGNGTRLTVT.

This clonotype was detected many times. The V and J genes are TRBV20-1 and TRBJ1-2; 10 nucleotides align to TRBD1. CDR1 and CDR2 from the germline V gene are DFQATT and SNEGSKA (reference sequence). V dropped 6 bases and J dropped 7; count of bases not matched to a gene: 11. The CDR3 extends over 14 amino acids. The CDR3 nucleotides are TGCAGTGCCCAACCCGCGGACAGGGGGGGTGGCTACACCTTC. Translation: CSAQPADRGGGYTF.

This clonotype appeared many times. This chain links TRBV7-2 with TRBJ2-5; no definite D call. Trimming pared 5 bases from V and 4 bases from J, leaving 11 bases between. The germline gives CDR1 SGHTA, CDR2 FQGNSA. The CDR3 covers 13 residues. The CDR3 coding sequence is TGTGCCAGCAGCCCCACGAGACGAGAGACCCAGTACTTC. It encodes CASSPTRRETQYF.

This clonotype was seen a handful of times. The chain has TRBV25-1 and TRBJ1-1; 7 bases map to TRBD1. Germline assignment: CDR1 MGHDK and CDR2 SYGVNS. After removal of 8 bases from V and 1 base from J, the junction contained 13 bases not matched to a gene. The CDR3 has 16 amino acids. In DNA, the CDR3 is TGTGCCAGCCCCCTTGTTGGGGAGGGGGCGAACACTGAAGCTTTCTTT. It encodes CASPLVGEGANTEAFF.

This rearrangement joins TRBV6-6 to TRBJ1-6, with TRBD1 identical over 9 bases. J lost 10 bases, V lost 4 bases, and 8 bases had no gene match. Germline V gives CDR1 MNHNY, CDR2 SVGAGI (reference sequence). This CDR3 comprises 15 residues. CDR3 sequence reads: CASSSRDRVASPLHF. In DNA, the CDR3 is TGTGCCAGCAGTTCCCGGGACAGGGTGGCCTCACCCCTCCACTTT.

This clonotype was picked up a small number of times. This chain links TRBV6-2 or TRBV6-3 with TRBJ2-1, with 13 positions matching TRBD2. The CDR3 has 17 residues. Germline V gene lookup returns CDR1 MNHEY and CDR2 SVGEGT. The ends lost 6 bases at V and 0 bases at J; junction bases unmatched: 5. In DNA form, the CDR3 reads TGTGCCAGCAGCCTACTAGCGGGAGGGCCCTCCTACAATGAGCAGTTCTTC. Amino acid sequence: CASSLLAGGPSYNEQFF.

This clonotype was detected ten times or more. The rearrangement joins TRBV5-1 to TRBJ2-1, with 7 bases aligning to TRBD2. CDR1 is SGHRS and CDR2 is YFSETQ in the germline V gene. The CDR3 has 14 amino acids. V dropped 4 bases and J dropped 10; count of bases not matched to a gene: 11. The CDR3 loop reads CASSQGSQGGEQFF. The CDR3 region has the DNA TGCGCCAGCAGCCAGGGTTCGCAGGGAGGGGAGCAGTTCTTC.

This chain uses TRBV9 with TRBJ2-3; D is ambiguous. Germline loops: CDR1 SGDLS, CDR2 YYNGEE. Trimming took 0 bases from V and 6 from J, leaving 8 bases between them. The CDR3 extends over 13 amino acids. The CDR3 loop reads CASSVAWLDTQYF. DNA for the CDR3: TGTGCCAGCAGCGTAGCTTGGTTGGATACGCAGTATTTT.

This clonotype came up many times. The CDR3 DNA reads as TGTGCCAGCAGCCAAGCATCGCAGCCCACGAACACCGGGGAGCTGTTTTTT. This codes for CASSQASQPTNTGELFF. V is TRBV4-2 and J is TRBJ2-2; D call uncertain. The V gene lost 1 base and the J gene lost 0 bases, with 12 bases spanning the gap. The CDR3 is 17 amino acids. Looked up from germline, CDR1 is LGHNA and CDR2 is YNFKEQ.

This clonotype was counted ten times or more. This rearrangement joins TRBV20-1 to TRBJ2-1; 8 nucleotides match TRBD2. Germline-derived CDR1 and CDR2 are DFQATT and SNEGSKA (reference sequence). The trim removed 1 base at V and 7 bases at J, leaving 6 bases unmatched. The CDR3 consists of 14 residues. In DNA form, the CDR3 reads TGCAGTGCTAGAGCGGGGGGGCACGGTAATGAGCAGTTCTTC. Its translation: CSARAGGHGNEQFF.

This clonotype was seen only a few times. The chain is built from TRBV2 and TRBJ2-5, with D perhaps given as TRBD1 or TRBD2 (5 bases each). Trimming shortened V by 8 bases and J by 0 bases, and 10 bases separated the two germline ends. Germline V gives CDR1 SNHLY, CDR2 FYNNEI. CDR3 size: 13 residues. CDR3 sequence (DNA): TGTGCCAGCGGGGGTTATTACCAAGAGACCCAGTACTTC. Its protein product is CASGGYYQETQYF.

Written as DNA, the CDR3 is TGTGCCATCAGTGAAAGGGACGAGCAGTACTTC. As protein: CAISERDEQYF. The rearrangement links TRBV10-3 to TRBJ2-7; no clear D. The V and J ends lost 3 bases and 5 bases respectively, with 5 bases between them. This CDR3 has 11 residues. The germline gives CDR1 ENHRY, CDR2 SYGVKD.

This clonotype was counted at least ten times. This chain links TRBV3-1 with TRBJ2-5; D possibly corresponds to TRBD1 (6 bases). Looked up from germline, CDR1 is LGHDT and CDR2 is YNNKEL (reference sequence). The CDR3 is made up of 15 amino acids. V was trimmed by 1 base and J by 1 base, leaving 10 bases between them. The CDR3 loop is CASSQGTAFQETQYF. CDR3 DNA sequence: TGTGCCAGCAGCCAAGGGACAGCTTTCCAAGAGACCCAGTACTTC.